This T cell receptor beta chain was identified during a study of neoadjuvant anti-PD-1 for oral cavity cancer. The germline CDR1 and CDR2 sequences are SGHNT and YYREEE (reference sequence). V lost 6 bases, J lost 5 bases, and 12 bases stayed unmatched. CDR3 length: 15 amino acids. Findings of the study overall: PBMC Gini-index clonality exceeded responders' in non-responders post-nivolumab.

A word on this clone: No antigen is known for it.

Sequenced by immunoSEQ multiplex PCR; TCRdb stores in-frame clones only, minus some. The top ten hold less than 2.5% of the sample, which has roughly 15,000 clones, around 64% seen once. The sample here was PBMCs, taken before nivolumab (anti-PD-1) treatment. The chain carries TRBV5-4 and TRBJ2-3; TRBD2 aligns across 7 bases. The receptor comes from a person aged 35-79 years with oral cavity squamous cell carcinoma. CDR3: CASTNSGPGEDTQYF. The CDR3 bases are TGTGCCAGCACCAATAGCGGGCCGGGGGAAGATACGCAGTATTTT.